This T cell receptor beta chain originates from a study of identical twins. Template switching (which added a universal primer site) was used, and cDNA carried unique molecular identifiers. TCRdb analysed the 5' RACE reads with MiXCR anew, one entry per CDR3 protein. Among a few hundred thousand distinct CDR3 sequences listed, just under 10% were seen once. The junction had 12 bases not matched to a gene; V was cut back by 0 bases and J by 0 bases. Germline CDR1 DFQATT, CDR2 SNEGSKA (reference sequence). This CDR3 has 18 residues. These same data were also listed under a study on yellow fever vaccine responses in identical twins.

V and J are TRBV20-1 and TRBJ2-3; 7 bases are a match to TRBD1. The sample was PBMCs. This receptor was taken from a woman between 18 and 30 years old in good health. The CDR3 DNA reads as TGCAGTGCTAGAGACCCCCTTTGGGACAGTAGGAGCACAGATACGCAGTATTTT. Amino acid sequence: CSARDPLWDSRSTDTQYF.